This entry is about one T cell receptor (beta chain). This clonotype was counted ten times or more. What antigen it recognizes has not been identified. No per-base quality is available; no much larger clone lies one base away. There are 14 amino acids in the CDR3, from cysteine to phenylalanine inclusive. The only DNA kept is the CDR3, 42 bases in frame from the first base. V and J are truncated by 7 bases and 3 bases respectively, leaving an intervening sequence of 12 bases. CDR1 and CDR2 are drawn from the germline V gene: MNHEY, SVGEGT. This record belongs to a study of quantifying T cell responses using KT2 cells (dated 2017 in TCRdb). Notes on the research overall: RNA was DNase-treated and reverse transcribed with TCR alpha and beta constant-region primers, mostly using SuperScript III. Under optimum conditions, the efficiency of the T4 ligation step was estimated to be more than 8%. To avoid over-amplification, PCR2 was carried out as a SYBR Green qPCR and halted once a predetermined fluorescence threshold was reached.

What the research found in general, with its limitations: Over several orders of magnitude, the number of KT2 alpha and beta sequences rose linearly with the number of KT2 cells put in. KT2 sequences were detected down to the lowest spike-in tested, which was about one KT2 cell per 100,000 PBMC. The study did not include a side-by-side comparison of this pipeline with other TCR sequencing techniques. Saturation was seen in the detection of KT2 sequences when very high numbers of KT2 cells were spiked in.

Libraries were constructed by UMI-ligation and nested PCR. A single-stranded oligonucleotide bearing the Illumina SP2 sequence and a UMI was ligated to the 3' end of the cDNA with T4 RNA ligase 1. PCR1 consisted of four to five cycles (98 degrees C 15 s, 69 degrees C 30 s, 72 degrees C 40 s), and for the beta primer an equimolar mix of RC1.1 and RC1.2 was used to cover TRBC1 and TRBC2. From PCR2 onward, TCR alpha and beta chains were processed separately, with sample indices and Illumina adaptors added. Placed after an 8-base spacer, the UMI was made up of 12 random nucleotides arranged as two hexamers with a spacer between them. Libraries were sequenced on an Illumina MiSeq with v2 2x251 paired-end chemistry, typically 12 samples per run. To increase diversity, 5-7% PhiX DNA was added to each sequencing library. Concerning the study's data processing: bcl2fastq converted raw reads to FASTQ, and Demultiplexor demultiplexed the reads by dual indices. V and J genes were assigned by Decombinator through tag matching, with a single base-pair mismatch being allowed. Collapsinator used UMIs to correct both sequencing errors and frequency errors arising from PCR heterogeneity. CDR3Translator turned Decombinator identifiers into nucleotide sequence, translated that sequence into amino acids, and pulled out the CDR3 based on C- and N-terminal motifs. Each distinct KT2 TCR was counted as one cluster of KT2 sequences that shared a single unique molecular identifier. The public reads were reanalyzed by TCRdb: fastp trimming at Q25, MiXCR alignment, in-frame beta chains only. Rows with one shared CDR3 protein collapse into an entry with the most common genes and DNA. For this entry, the V and J calls and clone size follow TCRdb and not the study's own pipeline. Within this sample are some 43,000 distinct CDR3 sequences, with about a sixth of them counted one time only. The leading ten clones occupy around 43% of the sample.

Known numbers of KT2, a T cell clone whose TCR had been sequenced previously, were spiked into unfractionated PBMC to test the sensitivity and accuracy of the pipeline. A range of KT2-to-PBMC ratios was generated by mixing KT2 cells with a fixed number of PBMC. The material sequenced was PBMCs spiked with cells of the T cell clone KT2. In this chain, TRBV6-2 or TRBV6-3 is recombined with TRBJ2-2; the best D guess is TRBD1, with 5 bases matching. The source of this sequence is a human donor. In nucleotides, the sequence is TGTGCCAGCATCGACAGCCTCTACACCGGGGAGCTGTTTTTT. Its amino acids are CASIDSLYTGELFF.